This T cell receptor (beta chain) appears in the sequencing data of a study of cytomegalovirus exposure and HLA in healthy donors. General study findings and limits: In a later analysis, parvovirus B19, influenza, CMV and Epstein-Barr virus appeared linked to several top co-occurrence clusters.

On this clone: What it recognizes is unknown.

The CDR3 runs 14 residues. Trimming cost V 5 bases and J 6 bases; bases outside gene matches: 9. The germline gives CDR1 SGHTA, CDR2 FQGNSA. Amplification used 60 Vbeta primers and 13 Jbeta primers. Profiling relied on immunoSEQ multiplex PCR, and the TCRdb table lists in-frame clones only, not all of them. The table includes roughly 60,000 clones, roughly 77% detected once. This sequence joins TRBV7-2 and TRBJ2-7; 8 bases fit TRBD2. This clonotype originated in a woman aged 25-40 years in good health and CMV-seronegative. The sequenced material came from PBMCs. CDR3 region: CASSPGLEVIEQYF. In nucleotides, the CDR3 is TGTGCCAGCAGCCCGGGACTAGAGGTGATCGAGCAGTACTTC.